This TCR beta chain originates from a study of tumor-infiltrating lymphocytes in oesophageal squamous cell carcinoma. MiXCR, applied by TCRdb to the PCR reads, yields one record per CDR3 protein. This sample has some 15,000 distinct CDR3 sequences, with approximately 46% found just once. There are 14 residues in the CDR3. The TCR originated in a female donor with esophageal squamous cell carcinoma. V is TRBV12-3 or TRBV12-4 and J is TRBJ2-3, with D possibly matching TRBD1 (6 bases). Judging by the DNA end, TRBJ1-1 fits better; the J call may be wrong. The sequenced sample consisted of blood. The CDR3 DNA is TGTGCCAGCAGTCCACAGGGTGCGAACACTGAAGCTTTCTTT. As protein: CASSPQGANTEAFF.